This TCR beta chain was retrieved from a study of control samples from healthy donors and cancer patients. The protocol was immunoSEQ multiplex PCR, while the TCRdb copy is restricted to in-frame clones and leaves out a portion. The repertoire includes approximately 140,000 clones, 89% of them detected once, and approximately 7.5% sits in the top ten. Per germline, CDR1 MGHDK and CDR2 SYGVNS. The CDR3 covers 14 residues. V was clipped by 6 bases and J by 12 bases, with 24 bases between them. Source material: PBMCs. This TCR was recovered from a man aged 45-65 years with head and neck cancer. The chain carries TRBV25-1 and TRBJ2-7; TRBD1 might be the D (6 bases). The CDR3 protein is CASRDDRKSAVSYF. The CDR3 region has the DNA TGTGCCAGCAGAGACGACAGGAAATCAGCGGTGTCGTACTTC.